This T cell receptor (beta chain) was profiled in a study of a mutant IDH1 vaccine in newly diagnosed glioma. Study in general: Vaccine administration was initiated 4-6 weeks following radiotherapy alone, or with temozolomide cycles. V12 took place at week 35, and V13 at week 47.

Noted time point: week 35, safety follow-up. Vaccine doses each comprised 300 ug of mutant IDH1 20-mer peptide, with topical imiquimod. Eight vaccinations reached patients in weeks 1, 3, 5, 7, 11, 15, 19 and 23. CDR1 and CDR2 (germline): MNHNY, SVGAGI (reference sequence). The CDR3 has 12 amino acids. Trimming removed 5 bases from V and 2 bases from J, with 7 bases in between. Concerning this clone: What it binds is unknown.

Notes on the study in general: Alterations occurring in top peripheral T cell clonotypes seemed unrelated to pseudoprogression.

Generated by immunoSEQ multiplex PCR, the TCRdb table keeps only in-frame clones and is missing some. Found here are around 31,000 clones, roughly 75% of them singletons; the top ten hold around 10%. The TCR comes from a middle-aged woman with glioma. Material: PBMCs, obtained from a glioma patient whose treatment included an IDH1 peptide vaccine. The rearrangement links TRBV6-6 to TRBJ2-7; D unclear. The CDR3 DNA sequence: TGTGCCAGCAGTGCCGGGCCCTACGAGCAGTACTTC. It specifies CASSAGPYEQYF.